A selection of T cell receptor beta chains follows, all from one sample in a study of blood T cell repertoires in COVID-19. Assay: immunoSEQ multiplex PCR; the TCRdb copy retains only in-frame clones and omits some. The sample records about 280,000 clones, 90% being singletons. The sequencing input was PBMCs or T cells enriched from blood (not recorded which). The receptors were sampled from a woman younger than 35 with acute COVID-19. Each CDR3 is given with its conserved first and last residue. D genes are given only for firm matches. Size is stated for part of the rows, as once, few or many counts, or as a class when the clone is expanded.

size	length	V	D	J	DNA	CDR3
NA	15	TRBV7-9	NA	TRBJ2-2	TGTGCCAGCAGCTTACTCAGGGTGGACACCGGGGAGCTGTTTTTT	CASSLLRVDTGELFF
NA	15	TRBV5-1	NA	TRBJ1-5	TGCGCCAGCAGCTTTTTTCAGGGTAAGGGACAGCCCCAGCATTTT	CASSFFQGKGQPQHF
NA	16	TRBV4-1	NA	TRBJ1-5	TGCGCCAGCAGCCAAGAATTTAGAACAGGGAATCAGCCCCAGCATTTT	CASSQEFRTGNQPQHF
NA	18	TRBV21-1	NA	TRBJ2-3	TGTGCCAGCAGCAAAGAAGTGCCTGGGGCTACTAGCACAGATACGCAGTATTTT	CASSKEVPGATSTDTQYF
NA	13	TRBV18	NA	TRBJ1-2	TGTGCCACCTCTCAGGAGGGCTGGTATGGCTACACCTTC	CATSQEGWYGYTF
NA	14	TRBV6-6	NA	TRBJ2-7	TGTGCCAGCAGTTACGCACAGGGCCCCTACGAGCAGTACTTC	CASSYAQGPYEQYF
NA	15	TRBV5-1	NA	TRBJ2-3	TGCGCCAGCAGCTCGTCCAGCGGTCGCACAGATACGCAGTATTTT	CASSSSSGRTDTQYF
NA	15	TRBV3-1/TRBV3-2	NA	TRBJ1-2	TGTGCCAGCAGCCAAGCACGGGGGTCCGGATATGGCTACACCTTC	CASSQARGSGYGYTF
NA	17	TRBV5-7	NA	TRBJ2-6	TGTGCCAGCAGCTTTTCGAACGGAGGGGCCGGGGCCAACGTCCTGACTTTC	CASSFSNGGAGANVLTF
NA	15	TRBV9	TRBD2	TRBJ2-1	TGTGCCAGCAGCGTCGGACTAGCGGAGTCGGGCGAGCAGTTCTTC	CASSVGLAESGEQFF
NA	15	TRBV7-9	TRBD1	TRBJ2-2	TGTGCCACCTCCTTCAGGGGGCCAAACACCGGGGAGCTGTTTTTT	CATSFRGPNTGELFF
once	13	TRBV24-1	NA	TRBJ2-7	TGTGCCACCAGTGACACAGTGGGTGGCGAGCAGTACTTC	CATSDTVGGEQYF
NA	15	TRBV19	NA	TRBJ2-3	TGTGCCAGACTGTCCCCCTTTCTTATCACAGATACGCAGTATTTT	CARLSPFLITDTQYF